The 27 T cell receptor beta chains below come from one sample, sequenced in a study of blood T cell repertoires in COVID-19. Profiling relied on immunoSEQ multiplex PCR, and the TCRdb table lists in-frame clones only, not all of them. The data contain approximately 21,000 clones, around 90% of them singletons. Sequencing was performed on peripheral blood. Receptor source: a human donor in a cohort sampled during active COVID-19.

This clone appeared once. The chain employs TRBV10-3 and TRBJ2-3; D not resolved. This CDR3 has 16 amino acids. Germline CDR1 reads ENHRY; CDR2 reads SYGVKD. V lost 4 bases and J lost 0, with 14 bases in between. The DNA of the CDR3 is TGTGCCATCAGTGCCGAGGCCTCCTCTAGCACAGATACGCAGTATTTT. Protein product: CAISAEASSSTDTQYF.

The CDR3, as DNA: TGTGCCAGCAGCCAAGGGCTCTACGAGCAGTACTTC. Protein: CASSQGLYEQYF. The V and J genes are TRBV4-2 and TRBJ2-7; D unclear. Germline CDR1 and CDR2: LGHNA and YNFKEQ. The CDR3 runs to 12 residues. The V end lost 1 base, the J end lost 3 bases, and 4 bases lay between the germline ends.

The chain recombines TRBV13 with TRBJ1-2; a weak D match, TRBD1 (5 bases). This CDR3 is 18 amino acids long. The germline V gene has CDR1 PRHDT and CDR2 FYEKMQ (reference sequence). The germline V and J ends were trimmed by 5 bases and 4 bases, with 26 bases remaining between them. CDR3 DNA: TGTGCCAGCAGCCACTATAGACCGTCGGGGGATGAAGGCTATGGCTACACCTTC. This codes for CASSHYRPSGDEGYGYTF.

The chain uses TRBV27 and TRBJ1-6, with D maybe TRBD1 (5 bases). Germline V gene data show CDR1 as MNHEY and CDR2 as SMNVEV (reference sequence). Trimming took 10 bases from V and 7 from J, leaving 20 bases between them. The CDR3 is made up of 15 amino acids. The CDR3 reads CATQDGGTQNSPLHF. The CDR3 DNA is TGTGCCACCCAGGATGGAGGGACGCAAAATTCACCCCTCCACTTT.

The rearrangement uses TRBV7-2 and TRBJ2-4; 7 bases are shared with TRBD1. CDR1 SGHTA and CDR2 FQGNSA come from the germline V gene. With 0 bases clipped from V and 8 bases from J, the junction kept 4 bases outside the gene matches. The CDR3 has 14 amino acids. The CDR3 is CASSLAGTGDIQYF. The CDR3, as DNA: TGTGCCAGCAGCTTAGCGGGAACAGGGGACATTCAGTACTTC. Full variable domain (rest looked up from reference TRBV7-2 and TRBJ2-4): GAGVSQSPSNKVTEKGKDVELRCDPISGHTALYWYRQSLGQGLEFLIYFQGNSAPDKSGLPSDRFSAERTGGSVSTLTIQRTQQEDSAVYLCASSLAGTGDIQYFGAGTRLSVL.

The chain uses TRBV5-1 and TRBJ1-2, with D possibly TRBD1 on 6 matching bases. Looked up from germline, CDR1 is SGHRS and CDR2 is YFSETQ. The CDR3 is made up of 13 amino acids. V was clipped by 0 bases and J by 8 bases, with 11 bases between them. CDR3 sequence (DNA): TGCGCCAGCAGCTTGGACAGGGCCGGGGGCTACACCTTC. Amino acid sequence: CASSLDRAGGYTF.

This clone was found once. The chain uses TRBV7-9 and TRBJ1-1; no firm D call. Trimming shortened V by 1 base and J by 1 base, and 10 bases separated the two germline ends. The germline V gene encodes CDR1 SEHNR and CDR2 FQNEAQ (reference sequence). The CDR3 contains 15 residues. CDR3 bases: TGTGCCAGCAGCTTAGATTTGTGGGCGAACACTGAAGCTTTCTTT. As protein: CASSLDLWANTEAFF.

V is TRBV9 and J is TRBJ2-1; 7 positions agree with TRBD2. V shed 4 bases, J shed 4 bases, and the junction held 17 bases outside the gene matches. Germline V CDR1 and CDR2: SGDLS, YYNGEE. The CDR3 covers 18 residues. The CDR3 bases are TGTGCCAGCAGCTCGGAGAGGAGCGGGGCAAGCTATTACAATGAGCAGTTCTTC. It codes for CASSSERSGASYYNEQFF.

The CDR3 coding sequence is TGTGCCACCAGTGATTTCCACACTAACTATGGCTACACCTTC. As protein: CATSDFHTNYGYTF. This chain links TRBV24-1 with TRBJ1-2; D gene uncertain. Germline lookup yields CDR1 KGHDR and CDR2 SFDVKD. Trimming took off 1 base at V and 0 bases at J, with 5 bases between the two ends. This CDR3 region has 14 residues.

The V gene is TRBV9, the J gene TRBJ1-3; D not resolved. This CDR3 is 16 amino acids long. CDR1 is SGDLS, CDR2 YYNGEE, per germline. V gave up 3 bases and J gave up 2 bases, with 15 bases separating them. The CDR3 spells CASSGQSPGAGNTIYF. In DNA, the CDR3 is TGTGCCAGCAGCGGCCAAAGTCCGGGAGCTGGAAACACCATATATTTT. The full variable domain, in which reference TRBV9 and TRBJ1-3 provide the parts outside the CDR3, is DSGVTQTPKHLITATGQRVTLRCSPRSGDLSVYWYQQSLDQGLQFLIQYYNGEERAKGNILERFSAQQFPDLHSELNLSSLELGDSALYFCASSGQSPGAGNTIYFGEGSWLTVV.

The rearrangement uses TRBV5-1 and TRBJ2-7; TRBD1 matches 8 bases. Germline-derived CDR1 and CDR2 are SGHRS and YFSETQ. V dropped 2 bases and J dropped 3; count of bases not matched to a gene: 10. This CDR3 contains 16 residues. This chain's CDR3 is CASSLSSGTGVYEQYF. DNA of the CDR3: TGCGCCAGCAGCTTATCATCCGGGACAGGAGTCTACGAGCAGTACTTC.

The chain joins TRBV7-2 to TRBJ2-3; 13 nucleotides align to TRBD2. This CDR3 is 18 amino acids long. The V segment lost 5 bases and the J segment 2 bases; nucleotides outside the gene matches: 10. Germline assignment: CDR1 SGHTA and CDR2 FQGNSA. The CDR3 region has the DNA TGTGCCAGCAGCCTATATGGGACTAGCGGGGCGTACACAGATACGCAGTATTTT. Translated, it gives CASSLYGTSGAYTDTQYF.

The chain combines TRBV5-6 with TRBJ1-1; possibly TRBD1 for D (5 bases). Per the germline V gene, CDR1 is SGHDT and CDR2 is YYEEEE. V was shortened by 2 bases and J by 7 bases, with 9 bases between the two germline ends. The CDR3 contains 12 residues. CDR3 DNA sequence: TGTGCCAGCAGCTTACGGGGGGGTGAAGCTTTCTTT. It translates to CASSLRGGEAFF.

The CDR3: CASSDRGAEKLFF. CDR3 nucleotides: TGTGCCAGCAGTGACAGGGGGGCCGAAAAACTGTTTTTT. The chain has TRBV2 and TRBJ1-4; TRBD1 aligns across 7 bases. V dropped 3 bases and J dropped 8; count of bases not matched to a gene: 3. The CDR3 runs to 13 residues. CDR1 SNHLY and CDR2 FYNNEI come from the germline V gene.

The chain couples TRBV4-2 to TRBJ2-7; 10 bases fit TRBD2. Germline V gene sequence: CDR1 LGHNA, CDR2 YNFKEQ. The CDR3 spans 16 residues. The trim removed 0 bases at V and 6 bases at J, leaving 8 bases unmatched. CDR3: CASSQEHQAGGREQYF. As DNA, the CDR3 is TGTGCCAGCAGCCAAGAGCACCAAGCGGGGGGGCGCGAGCAGTACTTC.

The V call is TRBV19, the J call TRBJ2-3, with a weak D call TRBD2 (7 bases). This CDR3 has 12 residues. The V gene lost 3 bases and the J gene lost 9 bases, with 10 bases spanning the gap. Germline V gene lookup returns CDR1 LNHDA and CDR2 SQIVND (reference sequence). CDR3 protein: CASSIGGPTQYF. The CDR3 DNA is TGTGCCAGTAGTATCGGGGGGCCGACGCAGTATTTT.

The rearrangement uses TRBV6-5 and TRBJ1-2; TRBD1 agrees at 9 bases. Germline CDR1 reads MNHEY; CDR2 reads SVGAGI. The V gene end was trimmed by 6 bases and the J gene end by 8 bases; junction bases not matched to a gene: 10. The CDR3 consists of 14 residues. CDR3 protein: CASSKGTGRGGYTF. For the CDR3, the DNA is TGTGCCAGCAGCAAAGGGACAGGGAGGGGCGGCTACACCTTC.

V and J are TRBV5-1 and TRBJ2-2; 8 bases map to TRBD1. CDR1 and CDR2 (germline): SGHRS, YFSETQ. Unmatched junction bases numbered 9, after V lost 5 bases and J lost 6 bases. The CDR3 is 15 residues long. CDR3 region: CASRTGGQIPGELFF. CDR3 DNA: TGCGCCAGCAGAACAGGGGGACAGATCCCCGGGGAGCTGTTTTTT.

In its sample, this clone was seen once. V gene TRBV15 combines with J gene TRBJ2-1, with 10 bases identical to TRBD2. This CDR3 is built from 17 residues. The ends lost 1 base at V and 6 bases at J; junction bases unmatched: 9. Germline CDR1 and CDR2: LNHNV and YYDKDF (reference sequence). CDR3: CATSRGPGERGGNEQFF. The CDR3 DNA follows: TGTGCCACCAGCAGAGGCCCAGGGGAGCGGGGGGGCAATGAGCAGTTCTTC.

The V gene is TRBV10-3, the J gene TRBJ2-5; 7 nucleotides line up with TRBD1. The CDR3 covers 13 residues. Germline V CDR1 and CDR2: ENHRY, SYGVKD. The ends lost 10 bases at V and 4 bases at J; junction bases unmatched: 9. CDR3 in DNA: TGTGCCACCCGGGACAGTCCTCGAGAGACCCAGTACTTC. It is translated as CATRDSPRETQYF.

The CDR3 region has the DNA TGTGCCAGCAGCCCGGGGGGCATCATGAACACTGAAGCTTTCTTT. It translates to CASSPGGIMNTEAFF. The chain employs TRBV11-3 and TRBJ1-1; TRBD1 might be the D (6 bases). Trimming shortened V by 5 bases and J by 0 bases, and 13 bases separated the two germline ends. Per the germline V gene, CDR1 is SGHNT and CDR2 is YENEEA. This CDR3 is built from 15 residues.

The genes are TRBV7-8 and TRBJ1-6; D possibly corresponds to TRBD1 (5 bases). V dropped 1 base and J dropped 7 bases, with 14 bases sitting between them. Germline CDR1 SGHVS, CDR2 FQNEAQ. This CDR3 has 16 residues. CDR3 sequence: CASSLDMLGGNSPLHF. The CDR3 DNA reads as TGTGCCAGCAGCTTAGACATGTTGGGGGGGAATTCACCCCTCCACTTT.

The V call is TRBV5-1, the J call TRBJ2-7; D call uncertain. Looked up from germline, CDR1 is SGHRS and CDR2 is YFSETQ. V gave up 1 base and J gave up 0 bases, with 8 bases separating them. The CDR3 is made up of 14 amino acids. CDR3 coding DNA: TGCGCCAGCAGCTTGATCTGGAGCTCCTACGAGCAGTACTTC. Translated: CASSLIWSSYEQYF. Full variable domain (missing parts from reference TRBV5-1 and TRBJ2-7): KAGVTQTPRYLIKTRGQQVTLSCSPISGHRSVSWYQQTPGQGLQFLFEYFSETQRNKGNFPGRFSGRQFSNSRSEMNVSTLELGDSALYLCASSLIWSSYEQYFGPGTRLTVT.

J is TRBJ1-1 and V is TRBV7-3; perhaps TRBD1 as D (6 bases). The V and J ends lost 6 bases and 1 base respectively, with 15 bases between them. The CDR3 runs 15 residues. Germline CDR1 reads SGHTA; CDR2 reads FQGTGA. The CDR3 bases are TGTGCCAGCAGTTCTCTTGGACAGACGAACACTGAAGCTTTCTTT. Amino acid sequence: CASSSLGQTNTEAFF. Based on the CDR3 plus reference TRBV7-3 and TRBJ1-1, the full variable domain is GAGVSQTPSNKVTEKGKYVELRCDPISGHTALYWYRQSLGQGPEFLIYFQGTGAADDSGLPNDRFFAVRPEGSVSTLKIQRTERGDSAVYLCASSSLGQTNTEAFFGQGTRLTVV.

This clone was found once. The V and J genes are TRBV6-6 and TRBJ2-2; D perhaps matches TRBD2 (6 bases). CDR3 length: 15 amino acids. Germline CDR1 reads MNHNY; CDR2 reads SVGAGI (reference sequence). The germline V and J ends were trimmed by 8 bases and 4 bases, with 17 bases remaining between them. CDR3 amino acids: CASEDRAGGTGELFF. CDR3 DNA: TGTGCCAGCGAAGACCGGGCCGGGGGCACCGGGGAGCTGTTTTTT.

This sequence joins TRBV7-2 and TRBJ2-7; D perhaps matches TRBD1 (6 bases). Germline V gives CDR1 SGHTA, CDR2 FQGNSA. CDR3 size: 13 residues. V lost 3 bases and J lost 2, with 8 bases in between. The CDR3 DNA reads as TGTGCCAGCAGCTTGGGGACAACCTACGAGCAGTACTTC. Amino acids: CASSLGTTYEQYF.

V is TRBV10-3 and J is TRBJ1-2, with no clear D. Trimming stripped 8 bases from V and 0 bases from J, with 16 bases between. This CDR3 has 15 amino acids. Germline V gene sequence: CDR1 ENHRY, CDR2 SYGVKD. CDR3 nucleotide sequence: TGTGCCATCTCTCGGGTTCCTATAGCTAACTATGGCTACACCTTC. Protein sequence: CAISRVPIANYGYTF.